The 4 T cell receptor beta chains in this list originate from one sample, sequenced in a study of early T cells in non-severe SARS-CoV-2 infection. TCRdb redid the calling of the 5' RACE reads with MiXCR, one entry per CDR3 protein. This sample has around 34,000 distinct CDR3 sequences, with over 3.5% found just once. Source material: whole blood. Receptor source: an adult who was a healthcare worker with PCR-confirmed SARS-CoV-2 infection or an uninfected control (not recorded which).

This clonotype was seen at least ten times. The chain joins TRBV4-2 to TRBJ2-7; D uncertain. The ends were cut back, 0 bases at V and 6 bases at J, with 18 bases in the middle. This CDR3 spans 16 amino acids. Germline CDR1 is LGHNA and CDR2 is YNFKEQ. CDR3 sequence reads: CASSQDVLTTSLEQYF. CDR3 nucleotide sequence: TGTGCCAGCAGCCAAGATGTCCTTACGACTTCTCTCGAGCAGTACTTC.

This clonotype has a handful of counts. The rearrangement links TRBV10-3 to TRBJ2-1, with D unclear. Germline-derived CDR1 and CDR2 are ENHRY and SYGVKD. The CDR3 has 12 amino acids. V lost 0 bases and J 11 bases, leaving 8 bases between the germline ends. CDR3 loop: CAISESSGKQFF. The DNA for the CDR3 is TGTGCCATCAGTGAGTCGTCTGGAAAGCAGTTCTTC.

The CDR3 loop is CAWGTSGAYNEQFF. As DNA, the CDR3 is TGTGCCTGGGGGACTAGCGGAGCCTACAATGAGCAGTTCTTC. The chain links TRBV30 to TRBJ2-1, with 11 bases lining up with TRBD2. CDR1 GTSNPN and CDR2 SVGIG come from the germline V gene (reference sequence). This CDR3 spans 14 amino acids. V trimming: 5 bases; J trimming: 2 bases; junction bases outside the gene matches: 2.

The J gene is TRBJ2-5, the V gene TRBV5-1; D is unclear. Trimming left V 1 base short and J 1 base short, with 5 bases between. Germline CDR1 SGHRS, CDR2 YFSETQ. The CDR3 sequence is 13 residues long. This CDR3 reads CASSLRVQETQYF. The CDR3 bases are TGCGCCAGCAGCTTGCGGGTCCAAGAGACCCAGTACTTC.